This TCR beta chain comes out of a study of CD8 T cells in ankylosing spondylitis. This clonotype has at least ten counts. TCRdb recomputed calls from the 5' RACE reads with MiXCR, one row per CDR3 protein. The sample holds 350,000 to 400,000 distinct CDR3 sequences, about 20% seen once. V lost 7 bases, J lost 8 bases, and 13 bases lay in between. Germline CDR1 SGHRS, CDR2 YFSETQ. CDR3 length equals 12 residues. V and J are TRBV5-1 and TRBJ2-1; no clear D gene. Sequencing was done on a sample of blood, either unsorted or a sorted T cell fraction (not recorded which). The sequence came from a male donor with ankylosing spondylitis or in good health (not recorded which). This CDR3 reads CASSALSYEQFF. For the CDR3, the DNA is TGCGCCAGCTCCGCGCTGTCCTATGAGCAGTTCTTC.